Sequencing of this T cell receptor beta chain was carried out in a study of neoadjuvant anti-PD-1 for oral cavity cancer listed by TCRdb under 2021. At the level of the whole study: Three to four biweekly doses of nivolumab at 3 mg/kg were mostly administered to patients before curative-intent surgical resection. A roughly 30% response rate was observed in the parent correlative cohort, in which more than 9 patients were included. A fourth nivolumab dose was given around day 43 to patients without progression, and definitive surgical resection was performed in those patients on days 50-56. Under RECIST 1.1, a patient counted as a responder if showing complete response, partial response or stable disease, and as a non-responder if showing progression. The investigation overall reported the following: After neoadjuvant nivolumab, significantly higher T cell clonality (Gini index) was found within PBMCs in non-responders than in responders. The TCR analyses had only a few patients in each response group, and the authors called for validation in larger cohorts. Higher pretreatment blood Treg/Th17 ratios correlated with higher pretreatment blood TCRbeta clonality and lower post-treatment tumor TCRbeta clonality.

The sample's time point label is to be understood as: before neoadjuvant nivolumab. Patients were newly diagnosed with stage II-IVA oral cavity squamous cell carcinoma and had received no prior systemic or radiation treatment. The cohort consisted of patients with HPV-negative, locally advanced oral cavity squamous cell carcinoma. Peripheral blood mononuclear cells were analyzed directly and were not maintained or expanded in culture. The samples were drawn from a longitudinal correlative study tied to a single-arm phase II trial testing neoadjuvant nivolumab in oral cavity squamous cell carcinoma. Genomic DNA-based TCRbeta sequencing was performed on subject-matched pre- and post-treatment PBMCs and tumors from three responders and three non-responders. Peripheral blood mononuclear cells were collected before nivolumab treatment and were collected again after treatment, at the time of surgery. The Maxwell RSC DNA from Cells kit was used to extract genomic DNA from PBMCs.

Comments on this clone: There is no known antigen for this receptor. Base qualities are missing; no much larger clone stands one base away.

As encoded in the germline V gene (reference sequence), CDR1 is SEHNR while CDR2 is FQNEAQ. The trim is 5 bases for V and 6 bases for J, with a gap of 16 bases between the germline ends. The CDR3 runs 14 amino acids, cysteine and phenylalanine included. The entry retains the CDR3 DNA only, 42 bases that are in frame from base 1. For deep sequencing, PBMC libraries mostly used 450 to 550 ng of input genomic DNA, with six replicates for each sample. The immunoSEQ hsTCRbeta kit was used to prepare TCRbeta libraries according to the manufacturer's instructions. Sequencing of the completed libraries took place using an Illumina NovaSeq 6000 S4 flow cell after they had been pooled to about 3 nM. In the paper's pipeline: The immunoSEQ Analyzer was used for raw data preprocessing and quality control. The analysis was limited to productive rearrangements, and each clonotype was defined by a unique CDR3 amino acid sequence. Repertoire clonality was estimated as the Gini-Simpson index, computed with the R package tcR. Student's t test was used to compare Gini indices, and Pearson correlation was used to assess associations with tumor size change. In TCRdb, the immuneACCESS table is reduced to in-frame sequences with V and J assigned. These tables do not hold every clone; where another copy was compared, an unresolved V gene accounts for under half, and the others remain unexplained. V, J and clone size derive from that table, while D and trimming were established from the DNA sequence. The table for this sample lists about 6,800 clones; about 74% of them were counted only once. Clones ranked in the top ten supply around 2.8% of the sample.

The chain couples TRBV7-9 to TRBJ1-2; matching of 5 bases hints at TRBD1 as the D gene. Sequencing was performed on PBMCs, taken before nivolumab (anti-PD-1) treatment. This TCR was sampled from a person aged 35-79 years with oral cavity squamous cell carcinoma. The nucleotide sequence is TGTGCCAGCAGCCGACTGGGGGGAGTGGATGGCTACACCTTC. Its amino acids are CASSRLGGVDGYTF.